Reported below is one T cell receptor (beta chain). The antigen is undetermined. From germline, CDR1 is MNHEY and CDR2 SVGAGI. With 6 bases removed from V and 6 bases from J, the gap between germline ends came to 17 bases. CDR3 size: 14 residues. The sample originates from a study of cytomegalovirus exposure and HLA in healthy donors. Study details: Early on, a data release was issued that held some 85 million unique TCRs from HLA-typed donors.

The PCR contained 60 Vbeta and 13 Jbeta primers. Libraries were prepared by immunoSEQ multiplex PCR; TCRdb keeps only in-frame clonotypes and omits some of them. Here the sample spans under 200,000 clones, 84% being singletons. Study results and caveats: In an earlier analysis, most TCR beta V segments were productive about 87% or about 30% of the time.

V is TRBV6-5 and J is TRBJ1-1; D is perhaps TRBD1 (6 bases). The sequencing input was PBMCs. The sequence was collected from a man aged 50 to 59 in good health and CMV-seropositive. The CDR3 nucleotides are TGTGCCAGCAGACGCGGAACGGGACAACCTGAAGCTTTCTTT. It translates to CASRRGTGQPEAFF.